This TCR beta chain is drawn from a study of blood T cell repertoires in COVID-19. V lost 3 bases and J lost 5, with 5 bases in between. The CDR3 has 12 residues. TCRdb's table, derived via immunoSEQ multiplex PCR, lists solely in-frame clones and lacks some. Among tens of thousands of clones listed, 87% were seen once. The source is a male donor with acute or convalescent COVID-19. Sequenced sample: peripheral blood. The gene calls are TRBV12-3 or TRBV12-4 and TRBJ2-4; the D gene is possibly TRBD2 (5 bases). Written as DNA, the CDR3 is TGTGCCAGCAGTTTCGGGGAAAACATTCAGTACTTC. It codes for CASSFGENIQYF.